These 28 T cell receptor beta chains were all obtained from the same sample, sequenced in a study of OX40 agonist ivuxolimab in advanced cancers. The protocol was immunoSEQ multiplex PCR, while the TCRdb copy is restricted to in-frame clones and leaves out a portion. This table holds roughly 32,000 clones, roughly nine tenths found once. This specimen was CD4+ or CD8+ T cells sorted from blood, taken in a trial of the OX40 agonist ivuxolimab. The source is an adult with an advanced solid tumor such as melanoma, head and neck, liver or kidney cancer.

V usage is TRBV27 and J usage is TRBJ2-6; D unresolved. Germline V gene sequence: CDR1 MNHEY, CDR2 SMNVEV (reference sequence). CDR3 size: 14 residues. The V gene lost 6 bases and the J gene lost 2 bases, with 8 bases spanning the gap. DNA for the CDR3: TGTGCCAGCAGGATTATGCCTGGGGCCAACGTCCTGACTTTC. Protein: CASRIMPGANVLTF. The whole variable domain, filled in from reference TRBV27 and TRBJ2-6, reads EAQVTQNPRYLITVTGKKLTVTCSQNMNHEYMSWYRQDPGLGLRQIYYSMNVEVTDKGDVPEGYKVSRKEKRNFPLILESPSPNQTSLYFCASRIMPGANVLTFGAGSRLTVL.

The chain recombines TRBV10-1 with TRBJ2-1; 10 bases map to TRBD2. The CDR3 totals 13 residues. V lost 6 bases and J lost 9; bases outside the gene matches: 5. Germline CDR1 and CDR2: WNHNN and SYGVQD (reference sequence). The CDR3 reads CASSPSGRGEQFF. DNA of the CDR3: TGCGCCAGCAGCCCCAGCGGGAGGGGTGAGCAGTTCTTC.

The chain recombines TRBV25-1 with TRBJ2-4, with 7 bases aligning to TRBD1. Trimming cost V 4 bases and J 6 bases; bases outside gene matches: 12. The CDR3 extends over 16 amino acids. The germline V gene has CDR1 MGHDK and CDR2 SYGVNS. As DNA, the CDR3 is TGTGCCAGCAGTGGAACAGGGGCCGGGGAAGGAAACATTCAGTACTTC. Translating it yields CASSGTGAGEGNIQYF.

The chain couples TRBV27 to TRBJ2-1, with D uncertain. Per the germline V gene, CDR1 is MNHEY and CDR2 is SMNVEV (reference sequence). Trimming removed 7 bases from V and 1 base from J, with 11 bases in between. CDR3 size: 14 residues. In DNA form, the CDR3 reads TGTGCCAGCAATCTCCTGGGGTCCTACAATGAGCAGTTCTTC. Its translation is CASNLLGSYNEQFF.

The genes are TRBV11-2 and TRBJ2-7; D gene unclear. This CDR3 is 14 amino acids long. V was trimmed by 4 bases and J by 3 bases, leaving 13 bases between them. Germline values: CDR1 SGHAT, CDR2 FQNNGV. The CDR3, as DNA: TGTGCCAGCAGCTATAGGTCCGGAGACTACGAGCAGTACTTC. Its protein product is CASSYRSGDYEQYF.

The rearrangement links TRBV5-1 to TRBJ2-1; 8 nucleotides agree with TRBD2. The trim removed 3 bases at V and 0 bases at J, leaving 8 bases unmatched. This CDR3 is 17 amino acids long. Germline loops: CDR1 SGHRS, CDR2 YFSETQ. The CDR3 nucleotides read TGCGCCAGCAGCTCTTTAGCGGGGTGGAACTCCTACAATGAGCAGTTCTTC. Translated, it gives CASSSLAGWNSYNEQFF.

The chain links TRBV15 to TRBJ2-7; 12 bases are a match to TRBD1. The germline V gene encodes CDR1 LNHNV and CDR2 YYDKDF (reference sequence). V lost 5 bases to trimming and J lost 6 bases; unmatched junction nucleotides: 11. The CDR3 loop spans 16 amino acids. Here the CDR3 DNA reads TGTGCCACCAGCGCGTGGGACAGGGGGCTACTACGCGAGCAGTACTTC. It yields the protein CATSAWDRGLLREQYF.

There are a few counts of this clone. J is TRBJ1-5 and V is TRBV7-9; D unresolved. The CDR3 covers 15 residues. The germline gives CDR1 SEHNR, CDR2 FQNEAQ (reference sequence). V lost 4 bases, J lost 11 bases, and 21 bases lay in between. In DNA form, the CDR3 reads TGTGCCAGCAGCTCAGAGGAGGACGGAGGCCAGACCCAGCATTTT. Translating gives CASSSEEDGGQTQHF.

This sequence joins TRBV27 and TRBJ2-5, with D perhaps being TRBD1 or TRBD2 (7 bases each). Trimming cost V 1 base and J 5 bases, with 11 bases left between them. The CDR3 is made up of 14 amino acids. Germline lookup yields CDR1 MNHEY and CDR2 SMNVEV (reference sequence). The CDR3 sequence is CASSLFQGGETQYF. In DNA form, the CDR3 reads TGTGCCAGCAGTTTATTTCAGGGGGGGGAGACCCAGTACTTC.

The CDR3 here is CASSNYLYGYTF. The CDR3 DNA follows: TGCGCCAGCAGCAACTACCTCTATGGCTACACCTTC. This chain joins TRBV4-1 and TRBJ1-2; D unclear. CDR1 MGHRA and CDR2 YSYEKL come from the germline V gene. The CDR3 spans 12 residues. V shed 5 bases and J shed 4 bases, with 8 bases lying between them.

V usage is TRBV5-6 and J usage is TRBJ2-1; D perhaps matches TRBD1 (6 bases). CDR3 size: 16 residues. Germline values: CDR1 SGHDT, CDR2 YYEEEE. Trimming stripped 0 bases from V and 0 bases from J, with 10 bases between. The CDR3 bases are TGTGCCAGCAGCTTGGACAGGGCAAGCTCCTACAATGAGCAGTTCTTC. Translated, it gives CASSLDRASSYNEQFF.

A single count supports this clone. J is TRBJ2-2 and V is TRBV28, with D hard to call. Trimming removed 7 bases at V and 11 bases at J, with 20 bases between. There are 14 residues in the CDR3. Germline loops: CDR1 MDHEN, CDR2 SYDVKM. CDR3 in amino acids: CASKGNVVQSELFF. CDR3 bases: TGTGCCAGCAAGGGCAATGTCGTCCAGAGTGAGCTGTTTTTT.

The V call is TRBV30, the J call TRBJ2-1; 8 bases line up with TRBD2. Trimming removed 7 bases from V and 5 bases from J; junction bases left unmatched: 7. CDR1 is GTSNPN, CDR2 SVGIG, per germline (reference sequence). The CDR3 covers 13 residues. For the CDR3, the DNA is TGTGCCTTCTTCGGGGGGGGCCACAATGAGCAGTTCTTC. It specifies CAFFGGGHNEQFF.

This clone came up once. The CDR3 loop reads CASSLAASGRADHEQYF. The CDR3, as DNA: TGCGCCAGCAGCTTGGCGGCTAGCGGGAGGGCCGACCACGAGCAGTACTTC. This sequence joins TRBV5-1 and TRBJ2-7, with 12 bases fitting TRBD2. CDR3 length equals 17 residues. With V trimmed by 0 bases and J by 5 bases, 9 bases remained unmatched. Germline V lookup: CDR1 SGHRS, CDR2 YFSETQ.

The chain carries TRBV28 and TRBJ1-2; D is unresolved. CDR3 length equals 11 residues. The germline V and J ends were trimmed by 5 bases and 3 bases, with 4 bases remaining between them. Germline V gene data show CDR1 as MDHEN and CDR2 as SYDVKM. This CDR3 is CASSTDYGYTF. The CDR3 DNA reads as TGTGCCAGCAGTACAGACTATGGCTACACCTTC.

This clone was seen a few times. V gene TRBV15 combines with J gene TRBJ2-6, with a possible D match to TRBD2 (5 bases). The ends were cut back, 0 bases at V and 1 base at J, with 7 bases in the middle. Germline loops: CDR1 LNHNV, CDR2 YYDKDF (reference sequence). The CDR3 extends over 16 amino acids. In DNA form, the CDR3 reads TGTGCCACCAGCAGAGATCGAGGGTCTGGGGCCAACGTCCTGACTTTC. This sequence encodes CATSRDRGSGANVLTF.

The rearrangement joins TRBV5-4 to TRBJ1-1; 7 bases fit TRBD1. V was pared by 4 bases and J by 3 bases, with 9 bases of the junction left unmatched. Germline V gene data show CDR1 as SGHNT and CDR2 as YYREEE (reference sequence). The CDR3 length is 15 residues. CDR3 loop: CASSLLGQGDTEAFF. Written as DNA, the CDR3 is TGTGCCAGCAGCCTCCTTGGCCAGGGGGACACTGAAGCTTTCTTT.

This clone showed up just a few times. The chain combines TRBV11-2 with TRBJ2-7; D unclear. The CDR3 extends over 11 amino acids. Germline CDR1 SGHAT, CDR2 FQNNGV. V lost 5 bases and J lost 6, with 8 bases in between. The CDR3 sequence: CASSESGEQYF. The CDR3, as DNA: TGTGCCAGCAGCGAGAGTGGCGAGCAGTACTTC.

The chain combines TRBV6-5 with TRBJ2-7; D possibly corresponds to TRBD1 (5 bases). The CDR3 is made up of 14 amino acids. The V end lost 5 bases, the J end lost 3 bases, and 14 bases lay between the germline ends. Germline CDR1 and CDR2: MNHEY and SVGAGI. The CDR3 protein is CASSPRTLNYEQYF. CDR3 DNA sequence: TGTGCCAGCAGTCCGCGGACATTGAACTACGAGCAGTACTTC.

CDR3 amino acids: CASSYSGAAEAFF. The CDR3 DNA sequence: TGTGCCAGCAGTTACTCAGGGGCAGCTGAAGCTTTCTTT. The chain carries TRBV6-5 and TRBJ1-1; weak D call: TRBD1 (5 bases). The CDR3 spans 13 residues. V lost 0 bases, J lost 6 bases, and 8 bases lay in between. The germline gives CDR1 MNHEY, CDR2 SVGAGI.

This chain connects TRBV6-5 to TRBJ2-7; D may match TRBD1 or TRBD2 (5 bases each). Trimming pared 5 bases from V and 3 bases from J, leaving 11 bases between. This CDR3 has 13 amino acids. Germline V gene data show CDR1 as MNHEY and CDR2 as SVGAGI. The CDR3 nucleotides are TGTGCCAGCAGTCCGGGGCACCACTACGAGCAGTACTTC. It is translated as CASSPGHHYEQYF.

The chain has TRBV19 and TRBJ1-1; D gene uncertain. CDR1 and CDR2 from the germline V gene are LNHDA and SQIVND (reference sequence). The CDR3 has 11 amino acids. Trimming shortened V by 5 bases and J by 5 bases, and 6 bases separated the two germline ends. The DNA of the CDR3 is TGTGCCAGTAGTTGGGGAACTGAAGCTTTCTTT. Its protein is CASSWGTEAFF.

The genes are TRBV28 and TRBJ2-7; D is perhaps TRBD1 (6 bases). In germline, CDR1 is MDHEN, CDR2 SYDVKM. This CDR3 contains 14 residues. The V gene lost 3 bases and the J gene lost 4 bases, with 13 bases spanning the gap. The CDR3 spells CASSFGRGAYEQYF. As DNA, the CDR3 is TGTGCCAGCAGTTTTGGCAGGGGCGCATACGAGCAGTACTTC.

This clone occurred once. The chain carries TRBV19 and TRBJ1-2; D gene ambiguous. CDR3 length equals 14 residues. Between the trimmed V and J ends, which lost 1 base and 8 bases, there was a span of 14 bases. The V gene's germline CDR1 is LNHDA and CDR2 SQIVND (reference sequence). CDR3 sequence reads: CASSIGTHLRGYTF. The CDR3 bases are TGTGCCAGTAGTATAGGGACCCACCTTCGGGGCTACACCTTC.

The chain recombines TRBV6-4 with TRBJ2-1; a weak D match, TRBD1 (6 bases). V lost 3 bases, J lost 6 bases, and 15 bases lay in between. CDR1 is MRHNA, CDR2 SNTAGT, per germline. This CDR3 is built from 15 residues. The DNA for the CDR3 is TGTGCCAGCAGTGAGGGGCAGGGGTTGCGCAATGAGCAGTTCTTC. It yields the protein CASSEGQGLRNEQFF.

This clone has just one count. The chain uses TRBV7-9 and TRBJ2-7; a possible D gene is TRBD1 (6 bases). V was trimmed by 5 bases and J by 6 bases, leaving 20 bases between them. Germline V gives CDR1 SEHNR, CDR2 FQNEAQ (reference sequence). This CDR3 is 15 amino acids long. CDR3 in amino acids: CASSIGTPVAIEQYF. CDR3 bases: TGTGCCAGCAGCATCGGGACACCGGTCGCGATCGAGCAGTACTTC.

V usage is TRBV6-1 and J usage is TRBJ2-7; 11 nucleotides align to TRBD1. This CDR3 is 14 amino acids long. The germline V gene has CDR1 MNHNS and CDR2 SASEGT. The J segment lost 5 bases and the V segment lost 3 bases, leaving 3 bases of the junction unmatched. The DNA of the CDR3 is TGTGCCAGCAGTGATTGGACAGGGGGCAACGAGCAGTACTTC. As protein: CASSDWTGGNEQYF.

The chain has TRBV20-1 and TRBJ2-1; no clear D. Trimming pared 5 bases from V and 7 bases from J, leaving 6 bases between. The CDR3 loop spans 10 amino acids. Germline V gives CDR1 DFQATT, CDR2 SNEGSKA (reference sequence). The CDR3 bases are TGCAGTGCTTACTATAATGAGCAGTTCTTC. Its protein is CSAYYNEQFF.